Below are 24 T cell receptor beta chains sequenced from a single sample in a study of blood T cell repertoires in COVID-19. Generated by immunoSEQ multiplex PCR, the TCRdb table keeps only in-frame clones and is missing some. The sample shows under 200,000 clones, about 85% of them seen only once. The specimen sequenced was peripheral blood. These receptors were collected from a man aged 55 to 70 with active or convalescent COVID-19.

In nucleotides, the CDR3 is TGTGCCAGCAGCCAAGAAGTGGGCGGGGGGGCCGGTGGTACGCAGTATTTT. Its protein is CASSQEVGGGAGGTQYF. This rearrangement joins TRBV4-2 to TRBJ2-3; 9 nucleotides agree with TRBD2. CDR1 is LGHNA, CDR2 YNFKEQ, per germline. V lost 0 bases, J lost 8 bases, and 12 bases stayed unmatched. The CDR3 is made up of 17 amino acids.

The J gene is TRBJ1-5, the V gene TRBV2; no firm D call. The CDR3 consists of 14 residues. CDR1 and CDR2 from the germline V gene are SNHLY and FYNNEI. With 3 bases removed from V and 2 bases from J, the gap between germline ends came to 8 bases. Written as DNA, the CDR3 is TGTGCCAGCAGTGAGTCATTTCGCAATCAGCCCCAGCATTTT. Protein sequence: CASSESFRNQPQHF.

V is TRBV19 and J is TRBJ2-2; D ambiguous. Trimming cost V 3 bases and J 4 bases, with 9 bases left between them. The CDR3 contains 14 residues. Germline V gene data show CDR1 as LNHDA and CDR2 as SQIVND (reference sequence). CDR3 residues: CASSMAPRTGELFF. CDR3 bases: TGTGCCAGTAGTATGGCCCCCCGCACCGGGGAGCTGTTTTTT.

The V call is TRBV3-1 (or the pseudogene TRBV3-2), the J call TRBJ2-7; TRBD2 aligns across 8 bases. The CDR3 runs to 14 residues. The J segment lost 3 bases and the V segment lost 4 bases, leaving 5 bases of the junction unmatched. CDR1 and CDR2 from the germline V gene are LGHDT and YNNKEL (reference sequence). The CDR3 DNA sequence: TGTGCCAGCAGCCCTACTAGCGGCAACTACGAGCAGTACTTC. Protein product: CASSPTSGNYEQYF.

V and J are TRBV10-1 and TRBJ2-1, with D tentatively TRBD2 (5 bases). This CDR3 spans 14 amino acids. Trimming took off 4 bases at V and 4 bases at J, with 11 bases between the two ends. CDR1 is WNHNN and CDR2 is SYGVQD in the germline V gene (reference sequence). CDR3 in DNA: TGCGCCAGCAGTGTATCCGGGGTTTACAATGAGCAGTTCTTC. Translated: CASSVSGVYNEQFF.

This clone was seen a few times. CDR3 nucleotides: TGTGCCAGCAGCCGACTAGCGGGGATCCAGGGCGGGGAGCTGTTTTTT. Encoded protein: CASSRLAGIQGGELFF. J is TRBJ2-2 and V is TRBV14; 11 nucleotides align to TRBD2. Germline loops: CDR1 SGHDN, CDR2 FVKESK. The CDR3 is 16 residues long. Unmatched junction bases numbered 8, after V lost 4 bases and J lost 7 bases.

The chain employs TRBV12-5 and TRBJ1-4; D remains ambiguous. This CDR3 region has 19 residues. The germline V gene encodes CDR1 LGHNT and CDR2 FRNRAP. The V gene lost 0 bases and the J gene lost 4 bases, with 21 bases spanning the gap. CDR3 in amino acids: CASGLVHSGPKGINEKLFF. The CDR3, as DNA: TGTGCTAGTGGTTTGGTACATTCAGGCCCAAAAGGAATTAATGAAAAACTGTTTTTT.

V is TRBV9 and J is TRBJ2-1, with D possibly matching TRBD1 (6 bases). The CDR3 totals 17 residues. Germline assignment: CDR1 SGDLS and CDR2 YYNGEE. V was cut by 4 bases and J by 4 bases, with 21 bases left in between. CDR3 coding DNA: TGTGCCAGCAGCCACGAAGGGAATTGGGGACATTACAATGAGCAGTTCTTC. Protein product: CASSHEGNWGHYNEQFF.

V usage is TRBV7-8 and J usage is TRBJ2-7, with TRBD1 as a possible D gene (6 bases). This CDR3 contains 12 residues. Deletions cut 3 bases from V and 7 bases from J, with 10 bases between. Germline V gene data show CDR1 as SGHVS and CDR2 as FQNEAQ. CDR3 nucleotide sequence: TGTGCCAGCAGCTTTAATGACAGGGAGCAGTACTTC. This gives the protein CASSFNDREQYF.

This sequence joins TRBV4-1 and TRBJ1-6; 8 bases map to TRBD1. The CDR3 has 14 residues. Germline V gene data show CDR1 as MGHRA and CDR2 as YSYEKL. The V segment lost 3 bases and the J segment 7 bases; nucleotides outside the gene matches: 2. The CDR3 loop reads CASSHRQGNSPLHF. For the CDR3, the DNA is TGCGCCAGCAGCCATAGACAGGGGAATTCACCCCTCCACTTT.

V is TRBV27 and J is TRBJ2-7, with 9 bases that match TRBD1. The CDR3 totals 18 residues. V lost 2 bases and J lost 3; bases outside the gene matches: 14. The V gene's germline CDR1 is MNHEY and CDR2 SMNVEV (reference sequence). This CDR3 reads CASSLRLPGQGSLYEQYF. The CDR3 nucleotides read TGTGCCAGCAGTTTAAGACTTCCGGGACAGGGTAGTCTCTACGAGCAGTACTTC.

The J gene is TRBJ1-1, the V gene TRBV7-9; D is possibly TRBD1 (6 bases). CDR1 is SEHNR, CDR2 FQNEAQ, per germline (reference sequence). The CDR3 runs 13 residues. Trimming removed 5 bases from V and 3 bases from J, with 10 bases in between. The CDR3 loop is CASSRNRDTEAFF. Here the CDR3 DNA reads TGTGCCAGCAGCCGAAACAGGGACACTGAAGCTTTCTTT.

The chain recombines TRBV24-1 with TRBJ2-2; 9 nucleotides match TRBD1. The CDR3 loop spans 17 amino acids. The V segment lost 7 bases and the J segment 1 base; nucleotides outside the gene matches: 9. Per the germline V gene, CDR1 is KGHDR and CDR2 is SFDVKD. CDR3 region: CATSAHPGQGNTGELFF. Here the CDR3 DNA reads TGTGCCACCAGCGCTCACCCGGGACAGGGGAACACCGGGGAGCTGTTTTTT.

This clone appeared a single time. The chain joins TRBV14 to TRBJ2-1; TRBD2 aligns across 15 bases. The V gene's germline CDR1 is SGHDN and CDR2 FVKESK. This CDR3 has 15 residues. V lost 5 bases to trimming and J lost 7 bases; unmatched junction nucleotides: 3. The CDR3 here is CASSKGLAGGNEQFF. CDR3 in DNA: TGTGCCAGCAGCAAAGGACTAGCGGGGGGGAATGAGCAGTTCTTC.

The chain joins TRBV5-1 to TRBJ2-2; tentatively, D is TRBD1 (6 bases). The length of the CDR3 is 17 residues. With 0 bases removed from V and 1 base from J, the gap between germline ends came to 13 bases. Germline lookup yields CDR1 SGHRS and CDR2 YFSETQ. CDR3 DNA: TGCGCCAGCAGCTTGGAAGGGGGTAGCTTGAACACCGGGGAGCTGTTTTTT. Translation gives CASSLEGGSLNTGELFF.

Only a few counts were recorded for this clone. In DNA form, the CDR3 reads TGTGCCACCAGCTCCGACAGGGACCAGGGGCAGCCCCAGCATTTT. Encoded protein: CATSSDRDQGQPQHF. V is TRBV15 and J is TRBJ1-5; TRBD1 aligns across 7 bases. The germline V gene has CDR1 LNHNV and CDR2 YYDKDF (reference sequence). V lost 5 bases to trimming and J lost 7 bases; unmatched junction nucleotides: 11. The CDR3 length is 15 residues.

J is TRBJ1-2 and V is TRBV10-3, with TRBD1 as a possible D gene (6 bases). The germline V gene encodes CDR1 ENHRY and CDR2 SYGVKD. The CDR3 sequence is 12 residues long. V was shortened by 11 bases and J by 2 bases, with 12 bases between the two germline ends. CDR3 coding DNA: TGTGCCCTGGGGGGGCGCAACTATGGCTACACCTTC. Its protein is CALGGRNYGYTF.

This clone showed up just once. The CDR3 bases are TGTGCCAGCAGCCCCGGGACAACGGTAACAGATACGCAGTATTTT. Translation gives CASSPGTTVTDTQYF. V and J are TRBV7-2 and TRBJ2-3; tentatively, D is TRBD1 (6 bases). Germline CDR1 and CDR2: SGHTA and FQGNSA. This CDR3 spans 15 amino acids. Trimming left V 5 bases short and J 3 bases short, with 15 bases between.

The chain has TRBV5-1 and TRBJ2-7, with 8 bases identical to TRBD2. The V segment lost 5 bases and the J segment 1 base; nucleotides outside the gene matches: 8. From germline, CDR1 is SGHRS and CDR2 YFSETQ. The CDR3 is 15 amino acids. The CDR3 protein is CASRGSGGGSYEQYF. CDR3 bases: TGCGCCAGCAGGGGAAGCGGGGGTGGTTCCTACGAGCAGTACTTC.

The V call is TRBV19, the J call TRBJ2-3, with a tentative D call TRBD1 (6 bases). Trimming shortened V by 6 bases and J by 0 bases, and 19 bases separated the two germline ends. This CDR3 spans 17 amino acids. The V gene's germline CDR1 is LNHDA and CDR2 SQIVND (reference sequence). The CDR3 spells CASSISPQGRSTDTQYF. Written as DNA, the CDR3 is TGTGCCAGTAGCATATCTCCCCAGGGGCGAAGCACAGATACGCAGTATTTT.

The CDR3, as DNA: TGCGCCAGCAGCAGCTCCCCCAATGAAAAACTGTTTTTT. It is translated as CASSSSPNEKLFF. This chain joins TRBV5-1 and TRBJ1-4; D ambiguous. Germline V gene data show CDR1 as SGHRS and CDR2 as YFSETQ. Trimming removed 4 bases from V and 5 bases from J, with 9 bases in between. The length of the CDR3 is 13 residues.

The chain is built from TRBV6-5 and TRBJ1-1, with D tentatively TRBD1 (5 bases). Germline values: CDR1 MNHEY, CDR2 SVGAGI. This CDR3 comprises 14 residues. Trimming pared 1 base from V and 2 bases from J, leaving 8 bases between. The chain's CDR3 is CASSYFGTNTEAFF. The CDR3 nucleotides read TGTGCCAGCAGTTACTTCGGGACTAACACTGAAGCTTTCTTT.

The chain links TRBV7-2 to TRBJ2-1; tentatively, D is TRBD2 (5 bases). Germline V lookup: CDR1 SGHTA, CDR2 FQGNSA. This CDR3 is 15 amino acids long. The V end lost 1 base, the J end lost 6 bases, and 13 bases lay between the germline ends. CDR3 residues: CASSLERTRLNEQFF. Here the CDR3 DNA reads TGTGCCAGCAGCTTAGAACGAACTAGGCTCAATGAGCAGTTCTTC. Together with reference TRBV7-2 and TRBJ2-1, the CDR3 gives the full variable domain: GAGVSQSPSNKVTEKGKDVELRCDPISGHTALYWYRQSLGQGLEFLIYFQGNSAPDKSGLPSDRFSAERTGGSVSTLTIQRTQQEDSAVYLCASSLERTRLNEQFFGPGTRLTVL.

J is TRBJ1-5 and V is TRBV5-1; tentative D call: TRBD1 (5 bases). CDR1 is SGHRS, CDR2 YFSETQ, per germline. The CDR3 consists of 16 residues. Trimming pared 4 bases from V and 2 bases from J, leaving 16 bases between. The chain's CDR3 is CASSLGPSTGNQPQHF. The CDR3 DNA reads as TGCGCCAGCAGCCTGGGCCCTTCGACAGGCAATCAGCCCCAGCATTTT.